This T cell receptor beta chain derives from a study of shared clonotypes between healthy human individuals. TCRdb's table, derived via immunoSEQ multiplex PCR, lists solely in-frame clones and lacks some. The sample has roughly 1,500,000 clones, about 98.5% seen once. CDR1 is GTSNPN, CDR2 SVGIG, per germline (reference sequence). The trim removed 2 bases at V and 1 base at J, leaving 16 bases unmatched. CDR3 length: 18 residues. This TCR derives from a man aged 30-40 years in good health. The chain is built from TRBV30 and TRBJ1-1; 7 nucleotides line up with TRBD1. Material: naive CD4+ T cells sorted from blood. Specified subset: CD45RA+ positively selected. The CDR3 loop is CAWSRDLGDSYGNTEAFF. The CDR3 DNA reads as TGTGCCTGGAGTAGGGACCTGGGGGACAGCTACGGGAACACTGAAGCTTTCTTT.